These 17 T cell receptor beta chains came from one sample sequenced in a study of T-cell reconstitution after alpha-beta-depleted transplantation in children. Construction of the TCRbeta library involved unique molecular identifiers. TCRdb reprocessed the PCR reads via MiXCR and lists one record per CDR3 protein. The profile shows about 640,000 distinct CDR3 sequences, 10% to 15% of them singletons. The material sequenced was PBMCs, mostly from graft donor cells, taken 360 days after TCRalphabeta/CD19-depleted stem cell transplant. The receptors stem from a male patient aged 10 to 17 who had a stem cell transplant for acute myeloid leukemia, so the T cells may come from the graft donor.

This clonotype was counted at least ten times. This CDR3 is CASSQVRLREQYF. CDR3 coding DNA: TGCGCCAGCAGCCAAGTTAGGCTCAGGGAGCAGTACTTC. J is TRBJ2-7 and V is TRBV4-3, with D hard to call. CDR1 and CDR2 (germline): LGHNA, YSLEER. The CDR3 is 13 amino acids. V lost 1 base and J lost 7, with 11 bases in between.

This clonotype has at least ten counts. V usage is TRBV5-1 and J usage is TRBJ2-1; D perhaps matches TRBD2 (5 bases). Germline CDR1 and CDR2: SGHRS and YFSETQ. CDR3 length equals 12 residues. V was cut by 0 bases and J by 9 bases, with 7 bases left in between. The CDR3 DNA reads TGCGCCAGCAGCTTGGTGGACTGTGAGCAGTTCTTC. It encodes CASSLVDCEQFF.

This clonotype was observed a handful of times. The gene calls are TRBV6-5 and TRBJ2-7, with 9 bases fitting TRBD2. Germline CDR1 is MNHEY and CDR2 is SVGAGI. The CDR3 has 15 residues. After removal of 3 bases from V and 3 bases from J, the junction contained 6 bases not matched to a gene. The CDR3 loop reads CASSYLAGPNYEQYF. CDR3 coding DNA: TGTGCCAGCAGTTATCTAGCGGGACCGAACTACGAGCAGTACTTC.

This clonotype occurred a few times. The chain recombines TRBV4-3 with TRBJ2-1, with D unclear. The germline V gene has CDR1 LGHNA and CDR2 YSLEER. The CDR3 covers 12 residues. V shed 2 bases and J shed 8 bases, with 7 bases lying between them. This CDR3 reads CASSQSYDEQFF. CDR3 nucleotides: TGCGCCAGCAGCCAATCTTACGATGAGCAGTTCTTC.

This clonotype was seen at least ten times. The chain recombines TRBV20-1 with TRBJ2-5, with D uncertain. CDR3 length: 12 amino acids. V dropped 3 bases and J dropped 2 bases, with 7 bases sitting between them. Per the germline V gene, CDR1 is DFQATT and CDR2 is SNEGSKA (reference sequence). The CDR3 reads CSARRTQETQYF. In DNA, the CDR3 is TGCAGTGCTAGGAGGACGCAAGAGACCCAGTACTTC.

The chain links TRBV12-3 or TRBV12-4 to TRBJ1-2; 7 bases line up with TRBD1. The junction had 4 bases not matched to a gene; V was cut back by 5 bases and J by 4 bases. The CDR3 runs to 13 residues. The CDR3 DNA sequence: TGTGCCAGCAGTCGACAGGGCCTCTATGGCTACACCTTC. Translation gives CASSRQGLYGYTF.

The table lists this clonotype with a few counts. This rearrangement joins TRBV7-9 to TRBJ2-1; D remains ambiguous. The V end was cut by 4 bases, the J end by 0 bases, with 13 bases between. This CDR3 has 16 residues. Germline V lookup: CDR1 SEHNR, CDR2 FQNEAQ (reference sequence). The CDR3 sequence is CASSSGADISYNEQFF. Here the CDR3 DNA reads TGTGCCAGCAGCTCCGGTGCTGATATCTCCTACAATGAGCAGTTCTTC.

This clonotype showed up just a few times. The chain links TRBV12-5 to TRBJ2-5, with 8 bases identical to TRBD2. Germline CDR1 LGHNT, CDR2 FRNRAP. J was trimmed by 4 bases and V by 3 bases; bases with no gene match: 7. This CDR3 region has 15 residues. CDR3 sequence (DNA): TGTGCTAGTGGTTTTATCGGGAGGGCCCGAGAGACCCAGTACTTC. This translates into CASGFIGRARETQYF.

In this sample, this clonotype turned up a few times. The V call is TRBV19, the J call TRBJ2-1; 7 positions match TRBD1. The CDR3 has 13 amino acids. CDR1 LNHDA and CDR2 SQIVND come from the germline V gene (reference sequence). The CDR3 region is CAVGTDSGNEQFF. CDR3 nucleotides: TGTGCGGTCGGGACAGACTCTGGAAATGAGCAGTTCTTC.

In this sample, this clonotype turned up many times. The CDR3 bases are TGCAGCGTTCCACAGGGGGCGCGCATCAACGCTGACAATGAGCAGTTCTTC. Residues: CSVPQGARINADNEQFF. The rearrangement uses TRBV29-1 and TRBJ2-1; 9 bases are a match to TRBD1. The CDR3 extends over 17 amino acids. Trimming took 5 bases from V and 5 from J; bases not matched to a gene: 16. CDR1 is SQVTM and CDR2 is ANQGSEA in the germline V gene.

DNA of the CDR3: TGTGCCAGCAGTTGGGCCGACAGGGGAGGAGAGACCCAGTACTTC. Translation gives CASSWADRGGETQYF. V and J are TRBV6-5 and TRBJ2-5, with 8 bases identical to TRBD1. V lost 4 bases, J lost 4 bases, and 8 bases stayed unmatched. CDR3 length equals 15 residues. The germline V gene encodes CDR1 MNHEY and CDR2 SVGAGI.

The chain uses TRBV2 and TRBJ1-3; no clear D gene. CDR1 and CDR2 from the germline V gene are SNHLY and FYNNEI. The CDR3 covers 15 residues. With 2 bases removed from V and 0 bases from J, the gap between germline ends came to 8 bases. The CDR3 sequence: CASSESGSSGNTIYF. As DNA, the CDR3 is TGTGCCAGCAGTGAAAGTGGCAGCTCTGGAAACACCATATATTTT.

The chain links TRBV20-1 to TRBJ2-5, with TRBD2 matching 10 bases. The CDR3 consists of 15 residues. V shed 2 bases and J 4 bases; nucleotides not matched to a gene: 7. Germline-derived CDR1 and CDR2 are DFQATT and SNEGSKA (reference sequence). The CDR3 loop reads CSARLLAGVPETQYF. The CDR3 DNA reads TGCAGTGCTAGACTTCTAGCGGGAGTCCCAGAGACCCAGTACTTC.

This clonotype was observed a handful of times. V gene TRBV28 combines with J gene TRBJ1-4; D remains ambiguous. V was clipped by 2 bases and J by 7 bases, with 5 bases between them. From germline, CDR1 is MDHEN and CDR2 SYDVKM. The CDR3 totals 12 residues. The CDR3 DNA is TGTGCCAGCAGTTTACGTATTGAAAAACTGTTTTTT. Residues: CASSLRIEKLFF.

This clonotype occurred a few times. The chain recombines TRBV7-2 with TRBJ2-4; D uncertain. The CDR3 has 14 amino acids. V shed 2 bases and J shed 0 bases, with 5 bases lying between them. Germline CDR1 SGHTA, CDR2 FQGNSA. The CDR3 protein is CASSLILAKNIQYF. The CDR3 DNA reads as TGTGCCAGCAGCTTAATCCTAGCCAAAAACATTCAGTACTTC.

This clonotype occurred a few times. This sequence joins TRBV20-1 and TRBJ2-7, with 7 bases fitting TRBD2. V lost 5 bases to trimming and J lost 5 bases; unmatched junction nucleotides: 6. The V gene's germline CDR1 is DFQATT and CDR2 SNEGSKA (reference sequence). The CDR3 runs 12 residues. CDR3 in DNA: TGCAGTGCTTTGGGGAGGGGCGACGAGCAGTACTTC. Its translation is CSALGRGDEQYF.

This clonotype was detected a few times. CDR3 amino acids: CASSSANQETQYF. CDR3 in DNA: TGTGCCAGCAGCAGCGCGAACCAAGAGACCCAGTACTTC. This chain uses TRBV7-9 with TRBJ2-5; D not resolved. CDR1 SEHNR and CDR2 FQNEAQ come from the germline V gene (reference sequence). V was shortened by 5 bases and J by 0 bases, with 7 bases between the two germline ends. This CDR3 is 13 amino acids long.